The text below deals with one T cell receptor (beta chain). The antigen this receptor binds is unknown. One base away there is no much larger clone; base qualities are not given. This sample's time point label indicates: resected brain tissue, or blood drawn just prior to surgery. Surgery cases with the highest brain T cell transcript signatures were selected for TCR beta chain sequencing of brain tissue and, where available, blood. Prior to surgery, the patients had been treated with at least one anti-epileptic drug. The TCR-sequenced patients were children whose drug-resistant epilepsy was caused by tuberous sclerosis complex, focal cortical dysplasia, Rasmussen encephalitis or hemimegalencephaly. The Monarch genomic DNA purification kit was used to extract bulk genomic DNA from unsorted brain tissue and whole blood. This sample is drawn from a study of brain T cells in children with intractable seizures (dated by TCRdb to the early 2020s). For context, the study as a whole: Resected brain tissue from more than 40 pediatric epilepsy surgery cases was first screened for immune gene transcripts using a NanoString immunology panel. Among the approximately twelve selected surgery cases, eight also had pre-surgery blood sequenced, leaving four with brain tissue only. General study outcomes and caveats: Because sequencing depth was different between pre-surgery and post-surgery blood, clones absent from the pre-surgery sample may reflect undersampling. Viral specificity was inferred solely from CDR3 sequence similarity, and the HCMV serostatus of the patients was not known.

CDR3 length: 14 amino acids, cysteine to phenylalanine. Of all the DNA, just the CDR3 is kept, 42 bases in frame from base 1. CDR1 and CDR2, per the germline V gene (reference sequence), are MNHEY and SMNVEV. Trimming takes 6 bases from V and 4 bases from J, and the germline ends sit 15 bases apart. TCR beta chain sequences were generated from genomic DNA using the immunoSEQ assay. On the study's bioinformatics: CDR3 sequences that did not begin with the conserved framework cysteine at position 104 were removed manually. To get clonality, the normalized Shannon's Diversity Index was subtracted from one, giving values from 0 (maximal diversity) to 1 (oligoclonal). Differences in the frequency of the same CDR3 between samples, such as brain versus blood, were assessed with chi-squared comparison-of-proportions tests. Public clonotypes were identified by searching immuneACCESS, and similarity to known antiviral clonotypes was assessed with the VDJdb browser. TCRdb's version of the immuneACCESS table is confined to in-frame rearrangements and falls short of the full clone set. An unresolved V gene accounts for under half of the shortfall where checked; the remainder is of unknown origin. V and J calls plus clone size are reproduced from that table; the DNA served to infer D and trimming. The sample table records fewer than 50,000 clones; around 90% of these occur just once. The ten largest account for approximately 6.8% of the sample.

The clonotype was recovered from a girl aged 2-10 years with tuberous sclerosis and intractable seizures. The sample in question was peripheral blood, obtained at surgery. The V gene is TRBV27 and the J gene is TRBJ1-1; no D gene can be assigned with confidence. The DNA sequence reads TGTGCCAGCAGAAAGGTCGGATCTGCCACTGAAGCTTTCTTT. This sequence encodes CASRKVGSATEAFF.